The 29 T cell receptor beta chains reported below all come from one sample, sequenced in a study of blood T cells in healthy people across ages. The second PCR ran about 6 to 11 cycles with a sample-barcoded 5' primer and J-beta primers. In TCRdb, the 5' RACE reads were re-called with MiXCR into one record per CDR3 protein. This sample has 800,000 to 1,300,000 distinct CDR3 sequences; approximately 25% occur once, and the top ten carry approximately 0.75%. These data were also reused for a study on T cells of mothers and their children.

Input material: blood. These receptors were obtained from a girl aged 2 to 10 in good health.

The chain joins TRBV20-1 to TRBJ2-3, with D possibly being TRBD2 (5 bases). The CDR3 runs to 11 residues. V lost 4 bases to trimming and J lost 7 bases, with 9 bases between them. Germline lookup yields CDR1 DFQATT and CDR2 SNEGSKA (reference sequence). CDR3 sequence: CSANMDYTQYF. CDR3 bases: TGCAGTGCTAACATGGACTATACGCAGTATTTT.

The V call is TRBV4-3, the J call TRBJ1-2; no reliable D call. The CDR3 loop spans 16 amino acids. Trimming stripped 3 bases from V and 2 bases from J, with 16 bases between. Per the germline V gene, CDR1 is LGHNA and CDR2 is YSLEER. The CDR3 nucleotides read TGCGCCAGCAGCCAGACAATCGACGGGTTCAACTATGGCTACACCTTC. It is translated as CASSQTIDGFNYGYTF.

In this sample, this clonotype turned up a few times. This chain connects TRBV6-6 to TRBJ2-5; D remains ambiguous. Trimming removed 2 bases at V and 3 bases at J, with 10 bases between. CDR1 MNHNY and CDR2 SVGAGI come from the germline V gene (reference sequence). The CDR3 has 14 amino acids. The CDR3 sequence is CASSYQEAKETQYF. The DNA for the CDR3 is TGTGCCAGCAGTTACCAAGAGGCAAAAGAGACCCAGTACTTC.

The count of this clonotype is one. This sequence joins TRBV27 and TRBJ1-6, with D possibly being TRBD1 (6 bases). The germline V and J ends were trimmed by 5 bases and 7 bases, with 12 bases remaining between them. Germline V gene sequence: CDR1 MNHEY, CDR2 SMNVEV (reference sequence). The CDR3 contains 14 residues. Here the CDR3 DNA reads TGTGCCAGCAGTAAACAGGGCCTGAATTCACCCCTCCACTTT. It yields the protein CASSKQGLNSPLHF.

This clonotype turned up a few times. The CDR3 nucleotides are TGTGCCAGCAGGGACCCCCCTAGCGGGGGGATCGATGAGCAGTTCTTC. It is translated as CASRDPPSGGIDEQFF. The chain recombines TRBV7-3 with TRBJ2-5; TRBD2 aligns across 11 bases. The J call could be wrong; TRBJ2-1 is a better fit for the DNA end. CDR1 is SGHTA, CDR2 FQGTGA, per germline. CDR3 size: 16 residues.

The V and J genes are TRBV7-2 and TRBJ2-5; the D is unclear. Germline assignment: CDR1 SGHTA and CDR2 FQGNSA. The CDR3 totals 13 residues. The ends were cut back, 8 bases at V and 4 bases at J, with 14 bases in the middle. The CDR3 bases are TGTGCCAGCCGATCGGAGCTTACAGAGACCCAGTACTTC. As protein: CASRSELTETQYF.

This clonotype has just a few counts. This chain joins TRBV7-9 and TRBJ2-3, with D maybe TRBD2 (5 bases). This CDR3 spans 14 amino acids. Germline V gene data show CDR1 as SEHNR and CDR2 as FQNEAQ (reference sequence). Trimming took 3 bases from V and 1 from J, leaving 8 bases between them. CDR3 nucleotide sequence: TGTGCCAGCAGCTTCGAGAGGGGCACAGATACGCAGTATTTT. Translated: CASSFERGTDTQYF. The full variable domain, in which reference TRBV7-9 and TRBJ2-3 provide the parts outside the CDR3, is DTGVSQNPRHKITKRGQNVTFRCDPISEHNRLYWYRQTLGQGPEFLTYFQNEAQLEKSRLLSDRFSAERPKGSFSTLEIQRTEQGDSAMYLCASSFERGTDTQYFGPGTRLTVL.

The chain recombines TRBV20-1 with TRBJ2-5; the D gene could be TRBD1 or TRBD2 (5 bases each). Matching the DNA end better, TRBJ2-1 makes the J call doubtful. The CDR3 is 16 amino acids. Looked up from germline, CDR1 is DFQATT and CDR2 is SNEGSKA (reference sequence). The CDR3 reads CSARDVRGTTLNEQFF. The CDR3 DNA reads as TGCAGTGCTAGAGATGTACGTGGGACCACTTTAAATGAGCAGTTCTTC.

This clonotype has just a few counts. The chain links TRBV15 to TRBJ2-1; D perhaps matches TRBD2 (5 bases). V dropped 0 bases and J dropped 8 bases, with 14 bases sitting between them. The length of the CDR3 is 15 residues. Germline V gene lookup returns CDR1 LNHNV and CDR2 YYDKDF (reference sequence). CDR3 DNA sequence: TGTGCCACCAGCAGAGATAGGGAGCTAGGGCATGAGCAGTTCTTC. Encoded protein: CATSRDRELGHEQFF.

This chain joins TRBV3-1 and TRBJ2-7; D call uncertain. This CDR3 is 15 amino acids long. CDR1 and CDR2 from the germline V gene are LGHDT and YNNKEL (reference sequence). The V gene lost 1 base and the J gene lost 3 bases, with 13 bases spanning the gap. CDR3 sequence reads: CASSQAGQAIYEQYF. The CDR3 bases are TGTGCCAGCAGCCAAGCAGGCCAGGCGATCTACGAGCAGTACTTC.

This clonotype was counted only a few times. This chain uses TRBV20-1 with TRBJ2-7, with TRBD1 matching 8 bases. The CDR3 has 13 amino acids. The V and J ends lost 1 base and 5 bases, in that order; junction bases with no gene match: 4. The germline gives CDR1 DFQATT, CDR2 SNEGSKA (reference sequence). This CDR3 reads CSARGLTGDEQYF. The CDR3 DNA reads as TGCAGTGCTAGAGGCTTGACAGGGGACGAGCAGTACTTC.

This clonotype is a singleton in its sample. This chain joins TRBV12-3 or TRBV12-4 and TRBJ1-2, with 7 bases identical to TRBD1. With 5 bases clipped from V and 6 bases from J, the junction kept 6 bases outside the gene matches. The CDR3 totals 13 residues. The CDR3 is CASSRPTGNGYTF. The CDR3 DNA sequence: TGTGCCAGCAGTCGACCGACAGGGAATGGCTACACCTTC.

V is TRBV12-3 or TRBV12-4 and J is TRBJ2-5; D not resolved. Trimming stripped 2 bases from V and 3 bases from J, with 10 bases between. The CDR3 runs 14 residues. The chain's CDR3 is CASSLTRTEETQYF. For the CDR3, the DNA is TGTGCCAGCAGTTTAACCAGAACCGAAGAGACCCAGTACTTC.

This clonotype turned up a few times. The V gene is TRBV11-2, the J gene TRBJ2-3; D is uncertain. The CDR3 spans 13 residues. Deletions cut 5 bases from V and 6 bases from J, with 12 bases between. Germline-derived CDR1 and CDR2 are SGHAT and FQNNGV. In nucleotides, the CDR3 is TGTGCCAGCAGCGATCGAGCCAGGGATACGCAGTATTTT. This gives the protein CASSDRARDTQYF. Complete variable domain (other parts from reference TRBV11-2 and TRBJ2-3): EAGVAQSPRYKIIEKRQSVAFWCNPISGHATLYWYQQILGQGPKLLIQFQNNGVVDDSQLPKDRFSAERLKGVDSTLKIQPAKLEDSAVYLCASSDRARDTQYFGPGTRLTVL.

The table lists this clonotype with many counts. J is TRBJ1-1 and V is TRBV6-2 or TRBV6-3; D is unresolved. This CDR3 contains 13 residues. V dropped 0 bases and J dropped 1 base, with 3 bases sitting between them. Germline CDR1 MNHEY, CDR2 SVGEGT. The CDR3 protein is CASSYSRNTEAFF. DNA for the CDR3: TGTGCCAGCAGTTACTCGAGGAACACTGAAGCTTTCTTT.

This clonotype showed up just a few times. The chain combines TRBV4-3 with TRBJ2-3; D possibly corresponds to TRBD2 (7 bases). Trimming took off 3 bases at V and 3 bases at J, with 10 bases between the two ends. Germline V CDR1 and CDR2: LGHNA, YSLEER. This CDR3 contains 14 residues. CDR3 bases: TGCGCCAGCAGCCAGGGGGGGCTTACAGATACGCAGTATTTT. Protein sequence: CASSQGGLTDTQYF.

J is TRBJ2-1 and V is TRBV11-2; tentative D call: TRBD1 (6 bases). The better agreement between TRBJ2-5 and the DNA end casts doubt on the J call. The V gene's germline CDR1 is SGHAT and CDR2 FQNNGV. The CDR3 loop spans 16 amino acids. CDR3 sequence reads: CASSSWTEGDQETQYF. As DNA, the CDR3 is TGTGCCAGCAGCTCCTGGACAGAGGGGGATCAAGAGACCCAGTACTTC.

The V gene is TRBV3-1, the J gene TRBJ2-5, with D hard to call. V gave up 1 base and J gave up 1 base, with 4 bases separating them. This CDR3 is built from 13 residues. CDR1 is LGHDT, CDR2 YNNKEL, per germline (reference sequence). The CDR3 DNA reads TGTGCCAGCAGCCAAGCGCGCCAAGAGACCCAGTACTTC. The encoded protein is CASSQARQETQYF.

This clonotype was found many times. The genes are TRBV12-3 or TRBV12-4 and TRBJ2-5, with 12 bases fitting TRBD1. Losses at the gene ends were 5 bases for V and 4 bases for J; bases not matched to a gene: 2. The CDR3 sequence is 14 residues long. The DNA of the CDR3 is TGTGCCAGCAGTGGGACAGGGGGCGGAGAGACCCAGTACTTC. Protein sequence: CASSGTGGGETQYF.

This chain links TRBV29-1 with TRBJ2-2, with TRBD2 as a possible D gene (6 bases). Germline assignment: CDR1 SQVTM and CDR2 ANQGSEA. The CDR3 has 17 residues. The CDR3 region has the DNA TGCACCTTGAATAGAGGAGGGGAAGATAGGTGCACCGGGGAGCTGTTTTTT. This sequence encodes CTLNRGGEDRCTGELFF.

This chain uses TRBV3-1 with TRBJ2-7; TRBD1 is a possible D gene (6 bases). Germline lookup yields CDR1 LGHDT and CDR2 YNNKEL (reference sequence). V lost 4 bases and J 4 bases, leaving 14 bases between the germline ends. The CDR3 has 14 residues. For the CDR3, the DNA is TGTGCCAGCAGCCCTACGGGACAAATTTACGAGCAGTACTTC. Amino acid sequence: CASSPTGQIYEQYF.

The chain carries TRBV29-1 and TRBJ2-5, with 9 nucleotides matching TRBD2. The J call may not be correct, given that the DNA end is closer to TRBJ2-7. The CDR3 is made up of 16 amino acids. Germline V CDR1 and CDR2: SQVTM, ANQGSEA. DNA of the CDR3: TGCAGCGTTGAAGACGTGCGGGAGGGCCCTCCCTACGAGCAGTACTTC. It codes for CSVEDVREGPPYEQYF.

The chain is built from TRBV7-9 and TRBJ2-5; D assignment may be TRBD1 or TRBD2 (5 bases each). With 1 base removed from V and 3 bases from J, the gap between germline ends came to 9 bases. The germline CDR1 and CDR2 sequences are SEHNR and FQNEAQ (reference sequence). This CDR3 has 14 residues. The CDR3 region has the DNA TGTGCCAGCAGCTTAGTGTTGGGGGAAGAGACCCAGTACTTC. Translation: CASSLVLGEETQYF.

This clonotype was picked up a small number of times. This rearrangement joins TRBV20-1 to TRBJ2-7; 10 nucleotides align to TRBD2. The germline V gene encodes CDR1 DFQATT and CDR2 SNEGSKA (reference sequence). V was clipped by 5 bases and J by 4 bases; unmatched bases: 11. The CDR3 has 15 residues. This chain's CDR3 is CSAVRLTSGSYEQYF. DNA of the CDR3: TGCAGTGCTGTAAGACTGACTAGCGGGTCATACGAGCAGTACTTC.

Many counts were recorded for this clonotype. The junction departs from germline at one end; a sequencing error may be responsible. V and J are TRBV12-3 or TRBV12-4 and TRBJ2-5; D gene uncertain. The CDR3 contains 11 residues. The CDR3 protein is CASSLTQTNNF. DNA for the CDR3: TGTGCCAGCAGTTTGACTCAGACGAATAACTTC.

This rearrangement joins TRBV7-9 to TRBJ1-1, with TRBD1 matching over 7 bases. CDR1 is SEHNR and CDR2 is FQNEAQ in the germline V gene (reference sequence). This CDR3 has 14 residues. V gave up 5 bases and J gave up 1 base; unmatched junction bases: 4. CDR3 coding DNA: TGTGCCAGCAGCCGCCAGGGGGAGAACACTGAAGCTTTCTTT. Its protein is CASSRQGENTEAFF.

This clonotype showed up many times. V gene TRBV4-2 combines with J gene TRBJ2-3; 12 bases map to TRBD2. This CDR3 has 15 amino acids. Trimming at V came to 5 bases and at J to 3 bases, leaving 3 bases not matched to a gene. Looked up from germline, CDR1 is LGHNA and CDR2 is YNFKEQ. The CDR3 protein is CASSSGLAGTDTQYF. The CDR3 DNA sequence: TGTGCCAGCAGCTCAGGACTAGCGGGAACAGATACGCAGTATTTT.

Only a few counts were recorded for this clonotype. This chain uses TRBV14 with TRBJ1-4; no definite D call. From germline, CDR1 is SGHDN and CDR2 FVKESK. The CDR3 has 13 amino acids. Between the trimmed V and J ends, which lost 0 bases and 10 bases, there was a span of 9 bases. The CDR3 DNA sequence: TGTGCCAGCAGCCAAGATTCGTGGGGAAAACTGTTTTTT. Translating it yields CASSQDSWGKLFF.

In DNA, the CDR3 is TGTGCCAGCAGCTTACCTAGCGGGACCATCAGGGAGACCCAGTACTTC. It translates to CASSLPSGTIRETQYF. V and J are TRBV11-2 and TRBJ2-1, with TRBD2 matching 9 bases. The J call is uncertain, as TRBJ2-5 better fits the DNA end. The V gene's germline CDR1 is SGHAT and CDR2 FQNNGV. There are 16 residues in the CDR3.